This T cell receptor beta chain comes out of a study of blood T cell repertoires in COVID-19. Study in general: Acute and convalescent COVID-19 samples came from the United States, Italy and Spain.

Assay: immunoSEQ multiplex PCR; the TCRdb copy retains only in-frame clones and omits some. The sample has about 190,000 clones, roughly 85% seen once; the top ten hold under 5.5%. The sequence was obtained from a woman aged 25 to 39 with acute or convalescent COVID-19. The material sequenced was peripheral blood.

The CDR3 is CASSLGAGADTQYF. CDR3 nucleotides: TGTGCCAGCAGCTTAGGAGCGGGGGCAGATACGCAGTATTTT. This chain joins TRBV7-2 and TRBJ2-3; 8 bases agree with TRBD2. The germline gives CDR1 SGHTA, CDR2 FQGNSA. This CDR3 has 14 residues. Unmatched junction bases numbered 1, after V lost 1 base and J lost 4 bases.